This T cell receptor beta chain was sequenced for a study of blood T cell repertoires in COVID-19. Study-wide context: The United States, Italy and Spain provided the acute and convalescent COVID-19 samples.

The CDR3 is 17 amino acids. V lost 3 bases to trimming and J lost 4 bases; unmatched junction nucleotides: 12. The V gene's germline CDR1 is MRHNA and CDR2 SNTAGT. Followed over time, Seattle patients had been enrolled while infection was active. Here immunoSEQ multiplex PCR was the method, and the copy in TCRdb shows in-frame clones only, minus some. The table records about 76,000 clones, roughly 85% of them present only once. Specimen: peripheral blood. This sequence joins TRBV6-4 and TRBJ2-3, with 8 bases matching TRBD2. The sequence was collected from a man aged 55 to 69 with COVID-19, enrolled during active disease. In DNA form, the CDR3 reads TGTGCCAGCAGTGAGACAGATGGCTCCGGGGGGGCAGATACGCAGTATTTT. Amino acid sequence: CASSETDGSGGADTQYF.